These 19 T cell receptor beta chains share one sample of origin, sequenced in a study of regulatory dendritic cells for organ transplantation. Clones were read by immunoSEQ multiplex PCR, and TCRdb kept only the in-frame ones, dropping some. The data hold approximately 19,000 clones, with around three quarters observed a single time. The material sequenced was memory CD4+ T cells from blood. Subset of the sample: CD45RO+ memory T cells. These receptors came from a human donor in good health.

CDR3 DNA sequence: TGCGCCAGCAGCACCGGACAGGTGAAGGGCGAGCAGTACTTC. Protein sequence: CASSTGQVKGEQYF. The chain carries TRBV5-1 and TRBJ2-7; TRBD1 agrees at 7 bases. The V gene's germline CDR1 is SGHRS and CDR2 YFSETQ. This CDR3 comprises 14 residues. V lost 4 bases to trimming and J lost 6 bases; unmatched junction nucleotides: 10.

The gene calls are TRBV2 and TRBJ2-1, with TRBD1 matching over 10 bases. V dropped 5 bases and J dropped 5; count of bases not matched to a gene: 3. CDR1 is SNHLY, CDR2 FYNNEI, per germline. The CDR3 runs 14 residues. As DNA, the CDR3 is TGTGCCAGCAGTCGGGACAGGGGCGACAATGAGCAGTTCTTC. Its protein product is CASSRDRGDNEQFF. The whole variable domain, filled in from reference TRBV2 and TRBJ2-1, reads EPEVTQTPSHQVTQMGQEVILRCVPISNHLYFYWYRQILGQKVEFLVSFYNNEISEKSEIFDDQFSVERPDGSNFTLKIRSTKLEDSAMYFCASSRDRGDNEQFFGPGTRLTVL.

Regarding this clone: A read error may account for a junction end that differs from germline. The V and J genes are TRBV6-1 and TRBJ2-3; 13 nucleotides line up with TRBD2. The germline gives CDR1 MNHNS, CDR2 SASEGT. The length of the CDR3 is 15 residues. CDR3 loop: CVSRVLAGGPRTQYF. CDR3 DNA sequence: TGTGTCAGCAGGGTACTAGCGGGGGGGCCTCGTACGCAGTATTTT.

CDR3 nucleotide sequence: TGTGCCAGCAGCTTACCGGGACAGGGGAACACTGAAGCTTTCTTT. Amino acids: CASSLPGQGNTEAFF. The chain employs TRBV11-2 and TRBJ1-1; 9 nucleotides agree with TRBD1. Germline lookup yields CDR1 SGHAT and CDR2 FQNNGV. The CDR3 contains 15 residues. After removal of 2 bases from V and 1 base from J, the junction contained 2 bases not matched to a gene. Drawing the rest from reference TRBV11-2 and TRBJ1-1, the complete variable domain is EAGVAQSPRYKIIEKRQSVAFWCNPISGHATLYWYQQILGQGPKLLIQFQNNGVVDDSQLPKDRFSAERLKGVDSTLKIQPAKLEDSAVYLCASSLPGQGNTEAFFGQGTRLTVV.

V usage is TRBV5-6 and J usage is TRBJ2-3; D is ambiguous. The CDR3 runs to 12 residues. V lost 4 bases and J lost 4, with 7 bases in between. CDR1 and CDR2 (germline): SGHDT, YYEEEE. Here the CDR3 reads CASSPVSDTQYF. CDR3 nucleotides: TGTGCCAGCAGCCCGGTGTCAGATACGCAGTATTTT.

Only one count was recorded for this clone. The chain uses TRBV7-2 and TRBJ2-7, with 13 bases aligning to TRBD2. The junction had 10 bases not matched to a gene; V was cut back by 5 bases and J by 6 bases. Germline loops: CDR1 SGHTA, CDR2 FQGNSA. The CDR3 covers 16 residues. CDR3 nucleotide sequence: TGTGCCAGCAGCCTAGGACTAGCGGGGGCATTGGGCGAGCAGTACTTC. As protein: CASSLGLAGALGEQYF. Together with reference TRBV7-2 and TRBJ2-7, the CDR3 gives the full variable domain: GAGVSQSPSNKVTEKGKDVELRCDPISGHTALYWYRQSLGQGLEFLIYFQGNSAPDKSGLPSDRFSAERTGGSVSTLTIQRTQQEDSAVYLCASSLGLAGALGEQYFGPGTRLTVT.

J is TRBJ2-7 and V is TRBV5-1; 11 bases align to TRBD1. The ends lost 4 bases at V and 7 bases at J; junction bases unmatched: 7. Germline assignment: CDR1 SGHRS and CDR2 YFSETQ. The CDR3 is 14 residues long. In DNA form, the CDR3 reads TGCGCCAGCAGCGTCGGGACAGGGGGTGGGGAGCAGTACTTC. Protein product: CASSVGTGGGEQYF.

V gene TRBV9 combines with J gene TRBJ2-3; 10 bases match TRBD2. The CDR3 has 17 residues. V shed 0 bases, J shed 5 bases, and the junction held 9 bases outside the gene matches. Germline CDR1 reads SGDLS; CDR2 reads YYNGEE. CDR3 amino acids: CASSVAPAGGGKDTQYF. The CDR3, as DNA: TGTGCCAGCAGCGTAGCTCCAGCGGGGGGGGGTAAAGATACGCAGTATTTT. Full variable domain (remainder filled in from reference TRBV9 and TRBJ2-3): DSGVTQTPKHLITATGQRVTLRCSPRSGDLSVYWYQQSLDQGLQFLIQYYNGEERAKGNILERFSAQQFPDLHSELNLSSLELGDSALYFCASSVAPAGGGKDTQYFGPGTRLTVL.

The gene calls are TRBV25-1 and TRBJ2-5; no reliable D call. Germline lookup yields CDR1 MGHDK and CDR2 SYGVNS. The CDR3 is made up of 16 amino acids. With 3 bases removed from V and 7 bases from J, the gap between germline ends came to 21 bases. The CDR3 spells CASSDPPLDPRGTQYF. The CDR3 DNA is TGTGCCAGCAGTGATCCTCCTCTAGACCCAAGAGGGACCCAGTACTTC.

The chain combines TRBV18 with TRBJ2-7; D remains ambiguous. V was cut by 4 bases and J by 3 bases, with 10 bases left in between. The CDR3 totals 13 residues. CDR1 is KGHSH, CDR2 LQKENI, per germline. This CDR3 is CASSLGSYYEQYF. Written as DNA, the CDR3 is TGTGCCAGCTCACTCGGGTCCTACTACGAGCAGTACTTC.

This chain links TRBV5-4 with TRBJ2-3; 9 nucleotides agree with TRBD2. The J segment lost 7 bases and the V segment lost 4 bases, leaving 13 bases of the junction unmatched. The CDR3 has 16 residues. Germline V CDR1 and CDR2: SGHNT, YYREEE (reference sequence). The CDR3 sequence: CASSDARAGGLNTQYF. The CDR3 DNA follows: TGTGCCAGCAGCGACGCTCGAGCGGGGGGACTGAATACGCAGTATTTT.

The chain recombines TRBV11-3 with TRBJ1-2, with 7 bases lining up with TRBD1. Germline values: CDR1 SGHNT, CDR2 YENEEA. V trimming: 3 bases; J trimming: 2 bases; junction bases outside the gene matches: 0. This CDR3 comprises 13 residues. The CDR3 DNA reads as TGTGCCAGCAGCTTGGACAGGAACTATGGCTACACCTTC. This encodes CASSLDRNYGYTF. The entire variable domain, with the rest obtained from reference TRBV11-3 and TRBJ1-2, is as follows: EAGVVQSPRYKIIEKKQPVAFWCNPISGHNTLYWYLQNLGQGPELLIRYENEEAVDDSQLPKDRFSAERLKGVDSTLKIQPAELGDSAVYLCASSLDRNYGYTFGSGTRLTVV.

The chain recombines TRBV10-3 with TRBJ1-1, with D perhaps TRBD1 (5 bases). Germline CDR1 and CDR2: ENHRY and SYGVKD. This CDR3 has 15 residues. The V end was cut by 2 bases, the J end by 4 bases, with 14 bases between. CDR3 in DNA: TGTGCCATCAGTGAGCGGGTTACGGGGGGCACTGAAGCTTTCTTT. It encodes CAISERVTGGTEAFF.

The sample holds a few counts of this clone. The V call is TRBV4-2, the J call TRBJ1-2, with TRBD1 matching over 7 bases. From germline, CDR1 is LGHNA and CDR2 YNFKEQ. This CDR3 has 15 amino acids. V lost 4 bases and J lost 4; bases outside the gene matches: 9. The CDR3 nucleotides are TGTGCCAGCAGCCTGCCGGGACAGTGGATCTATGGCTACACCTTC. It is translated as CASSLPGQWIYGYTF.

This clone was found once. The rearrangement joins TRBV5-4 to TRBJ1-3, with unresolved D. The length of the CDR3 is 15 residues. CDR1 and CDR2 from the germline V gene are SGHNT and YYREEE (reference sequence). Trimming removed 4 bases at V and 0 bases at J, with 11 bases between. The CDR3 DNA follows: TGTGCCAGCAGCCAGCGGGTCGACTCTGGAAACACCATATATTTT. This codes for CASSQRVDSGNTIYF.

The chain links TRBV4-3 to TRBJ2-1; the D gene is possibly TRBD1 (6 bases). V dropped 0 bases and J dropped 5 bases, with 11 bases sitting between them. The CDR3 contains 15 residues. Germline V CDR1 and CDR2: LGHNA, YSLEER. The DNA of the CDR3 is TGCGCCAGCAGCCAAGAGAGGACAGCCAACAATGAGCAGTTCTTC. Its protein is CASSQERTANNEQFF.

The rearrangement links TRBV5-1 to TRBJ1-2; D gene uncertain. The CDR3 loop spans 12 amino acids. Between the trimmed V and J ends, which lost 0 bases and 9 bases, there was a span of 9 bases. Germline-derived CDR1 and CDR2 are SGHRS and YFSETQ. This chain's CDR3 is CASSLEADSYTF. The CDR3 bases are TGCGCCAGCAGCTTGGAAGCCGATAGCTACACCTTC. The entire variable domain, with the rest obtained from reference TRBV5-1 and TRBJ1-2, is as follows: KAGVTQTPRYLIKTRGQQVTLSCSPISGHRSVSWYQQTPGQGLQFLFEYFSETQRNKGNFPGRFSGRQFSNSRSEMNVSTLELGDSALYLCASSLEADSYTFGSGTRLTVV.

In this sample, this clone turned up a few times. The CDR3: CASSPGLLNTGELFF. In nucleotides, the CDR3 is TGCGCCAGCAGCCCCGGACTACTGAACACCGGGGAGCTGTTTTTT. J is TRBJ2-2 and V is TRBV5-1, with D possibly TRBD2 on 6 matching bases. Looked up from germline, CDR1 is SGHRS and CDR2 is YFSETQ. The CDR3 has 15 residues. V was cut by 4 bases and J by 1 base, with 11 bases left in between.

The chain joins TRBV29-1 to TRBJ2-5, with D possibly being TRBD1 (5 bases). This CDR3 spans 12 amino acids. The V and J ends lost 6 bases and 1 base respectively, with 9 bases between them. The germline gives CDR1 SQVTM, CDR2 ANQGSEA. This CDR3 is CSVQGFQETQYF. Here the CDR3 DNA reads TGCAGCGTGCAGGGATTCCAAGAGACCCAGTACTTC.